A single sample gave rise to the 18 T cell receptor beta chains below, sequenced in a study of blood T cell repertoires in COVID-19. Profiling relied on immunoSEQ multiplex PCR, and the TCRdb table lists in-frame clones only, not all of them. The data show about 110,000 clones, about three quarters seen once. Source material: peripheral blood. The receptors derive from a woman aged 40-49 years with acute or convalescent COVID-19.

The chain carries TRBV12-3 or TRBV12-4 and TRBJ1-5; a possible D gene is TRBD1 (5 bases). V was trimmed by 2 bases and J by 5 bases, leaving 7 bases between them. CDR3 length: 13 residues. CDR3 nucleotides: TGTGCCAGCAGTTTAACGGGGGATCAGCCCCAGCATTTT. Its protein is CASSLTGDQPQHF.

In this sample, this clone turned up once. The chain recombines TRBV30 with TRBJ2-4; 9 bases match TRBD1. CDR1 is GTSNPN, CDR2 SVGIG, per germline (reference sequence). The CDR3 is made up of 12 amino acids. The trim removed 5 bases at V and 6 bases at J, leaving 2 bases unmatched. The CDR3 loop reads CAWAGQGNIQYF. CDR3 nucleotides: TGTGCCTGGGCGGGACAGGGAAACATTCAGTACTTC.

The J gene is TRBJ2-2, the V gene TRBV3-1 (or the pseudogene TRBV3-2), with D possibly matching TRBD1 (7 bases). The CDR3 runs 16 residues. Germline-derived CDR1 and CDR2 are LGHDT and YNNKEL (reference sequence). V was cut by 7 bases and J by 4 bases, with 19 bases left in between. CDR3 in DNA: TGTGCCAGCACCCTCAGCAGGGGGGCCCGCACCGGGGAGCTGTTTTTT. Protein product: CASTLSRGARTGELFF.

V and J are TRBV3-1 (or the pseudogene TRBV3-2) and TRBJ2-1; D is perhaps TRBD2 (6 bases). Trimming took off 0 bases at V and 4 bases at J, with 13 bases between the two ends. CDR1 and CDR2 (germline): LGHDT, YNNKEL (reference sequence). CDR3 size: 16 residues. Here the CDR3 DNA reads TGTGCCAGCAGCCAAGATTCTAGCGACAGTTACAATGAGCAGTTCTTC. Translated, it gives CASSQDSSDSYNEQFF.

CDR3 in DNA: TGCGCCAGCAGTGAGTTTTCAACAGATACGCAGTATTTT. It yields the protein CASSEFSTDTQYF. The rearrangement links TRBV10-2 to TRBJ2-3; unclear D gene. With 1 base removed from V and 3 bases from J, the gap between germline ends came to 5 bases. From germline, CDR1 is WSHSY and CDR2 SAAADI. This CDR3 contains 13 residues.

The rearrangement uses TRBV2 and TRBJ1-4; perhaps TRBD1 as D (5 bases). The CDR3 is 14 residues long. Between the trimmed V and J ends, which lost 4 bases and 0 bases, there was a span of 6 bases. Germline V gene data show CDR1 as SNHLY and CDR2 as FYNNEI. The CDR3 reads CASSVGATNEKLFF. The CDR3 DNA follows: TGTGCCAGCAGTGTAGGGGCAACTAATGAAAAACTGTTTTTT. The full variable domain, in which reference TRBV2 and TRBJ1-4 provide the parts outside the CDR3, is EPEVTQTPSHQVTQMGQEVILRCVPISNHLYFYWYRQILGQKVEFLVSFYNNEISEKSEIFDDQFSVERPDGSNFTLKIRSTKLEDSAMYFCASSVGATNEKLFFGSGTQLSVL.

The chain uses TRBV29-1 and TRBJ1-1, with a possible D match to TRBD1 (6 bases). Trimming stripped 7 bases from V and 5 bases from J, with 17 bases between. CDR3 length: 13 amino acids. Germline-derived CDR1 and CDR2 are SQVTM and ANQGSEA. CDR3 in DNA: TGCAGCGCTAATCAGGGGAGTGAGACTGAAGCTTTCTTT. Translated: CSANQGSETEAFF.

This clone was counted between two and nine times. This chain joins TRBV29-1 and TRBJ2-5; TRBD2 aligns across 11 bases. V dropped 4 bases and J dropped 5; count of bases not matched to a gene: 3. From germline, CDR1 is SQVTM and CDR2 ANQGSEA. CDR3 length: 13 amino acids. The DNA for the CDR3 is TGCAGCGTTGGACTAGCGGGGTCGGAGACCCAGTACTTC. It is translated as CSVGLAGSETQYF.

CDR3 residues: CASSLAPAGVGNTEAFF. The CDR3 nucleotides are TGCGCCAGCAGCTTGGCCCCAGCAGGGGTGGGGAACACTGAAGCTTTCTTT. The chain carries TRBV5-1 and TRBJ1-1; perhaps TRBD1 as D (6 bases). Germline V gene sequence: CDR1 SGHRS, CDR2 YFSETQ. This CDR3 region has 17 residues. V was cut by 0 bases and J by 1 base, with 16 bases left in between.

This clone showed up just a few times. This chain links TRBV27 with TRBJ2-3; 9 bases are a match to TRBD2. This CDR3 comprises 15 residues. The germline V gene has CDR1 MNHEY and CDR2 SMNVEV (reference sequence). V shed 6 bases and J 2 bases; nucleotides not matched to a gene: 6. CDR3 bases: TGTGCCAGCAGGCTAATAGCGGGGGTCACAGATACGCAGTATTTT. It yields the protein CASRLIAGVTDTQYF.

The rearrangement links TRBV6-2 or TRBV6-3 to TRBJ2-7; 8 nucleotides agree with TRBD2. V shed 4 bases and J 3 bases; nucleotides not matched to a gene: 11. This CDR3 has 16 residues. Germline CDR1 MNHEY, CDR2 SVGEGT. The CDR3 reads CASSSVSGGSFYEQYF. The CDR3 DNA sequence: TGTGCCAGCAGTTCGGTAAGCGGGGGAAGTTTCTACGAGCAGTACTTC.

The CDR3 nucleotides are TGTGCCAGCAGTCGTAGCACAGATACGCAGTATTTT. Translated: CASSRSTDTQYF. The rearrangement links TRBV12-3 or TRBV12-4 to TRBJ2-3; D unresolved. Trimming took off 5 bases at V and 0 bases at J, with 3 bases between the two ends. CDR3 length equals 12 residues.

The chain couples TRBV27 to TRBJ1-4, with TRBD1 identical over 7 bases. The CDR3 consists of 13 residues. Germline lookup yields CDR1 MNHEY and CDR2 SMNVEV (reference sequence). V lost 8 bases to trimming and J lost 7 bases; unmatched junction nucleotides: 7. The CDR3 DNA reads as TGTGCCAGCCAGAACAGGGGTGGTGAAAAACTGTTTTTT. Translation: CASQNRGGEKLFF.

This chain joins TRBV29-1 and TRBJ1-2, with D perhaps TRBD1 (5 bases). There are 16 residues in the CDR3. CDR1 is SQVTM, CDR2 ANQGSEA, per germline. The V end lost 2 bases, the J end lost 5 bases, and 21 bases lay between the germline ends. The CDR3 nucleotides read TGCAGCGTTGAACACCTTACCAGGGATAAACGGTATGGCTACACCTTC. Protein product: CSVEHLTRDKRYGYTF.

V is TRBV6-5 and J is TRBJ2-5; 8 bases are a match to TRBD2. J gave up 8 bases and V 8 bases, and 16 bases lay outside the gene matches. The CDR3 extends over 15 amino acids. Germline loops: CDR1 MNHEY, CDR2 SVGAGI. CDR3 nucleotide sequence: TGTGCCAGCGCCCCTTCGCGGGGGGCCGGGGCCACCCAGTACTTC. It specifies CASAPSRGAGATQYF.

This chain links TRBV21-1 with TRBJ1-2. TRBV21-1 represents a pseudogene. The CDR3 loop spans 15 amino acids. CDR3 coding DNA: TGTGCCAGCAGCAAAGACGAGGGTCGGGTTTATGGCTACACCTTC. Encoded protein: CASSKDEGRVYGYTF.

This sequence joins TRBV28 and TRBJ2-2; 9 nucleotides match TRBD1. CDR1 and CDR2 (germline): MDHEN, SYDVKM. This CDR3 contains 14 residues. Trimming cost V 11 bases and J 3 bases; bases outside gene matches: 7. The CDR3 bases are TGTGCCGCCTTCGGGACAGGGTACACCGGGGAGCTGTTTTTT. Translated: CAAFGTGYTGELFF.

This chain uses TRBV7-9 with TRBJ1-1; TRBD1 matches at 7 bases. Germline CDR1 SEHNR, CDR2 FQNEAQ (reference sequence). The CDR3 has 15 amino acids. The J segment lost 1 base and the V segment lost 6 bases, leaving 8 bases of the junction unmatched. The CDR3 nucleotides are TGTGCCAGCAGTCAACCCGGGACAGCGAACACTGAAGCTTTCTTT. It specifies CASSQPGTANTEAFF.